The text below deals with one T cell receptor beta chain. What this receptor recognizes is not known. Within one base of it there is no much larger clone, and no base qualities were kept. Ficoll-Paque density gradient centrifugation was the method used to isolate PBMCs. This sample was taken from a study of T-cell memory formation after mild COVID-19 (dated by TCRdb to about 2021). Background on the whole study: TCR sequence clusters from the two donors were found to be largely donor specific. In a couple of donors, T-cell clones that expanded and contracted after mild COVID-19 were tracked by sequencing TCRalpha and TCRbeta repertoires over time. Two young, previously healthy adult volunteers, one female and one male, were included in the cohort.

What the study reported, not specific to this receptor: Contracting CD4+ clones turned up mainly in the CM and EM memory subsets, whereas EMRA was where CD8+ clones were enriched. SARS-CoV-2 specificity of the second-wave clones peaking on day 37 was not confirmed. Only two mild cases were covered in the study, and larger cohorts including severe cases with pre-infection samples were considered necessary. Some responding clones were detected in pre-infection memory, which suggested that pre-existing cross-reactive memory T cells had joined the SARS-CoV-2 response. Clones that contracted from day 15 to 85 showed balanced CD4/CD8 phenotypes, whereas a second wave of clones that expanded from day 15 to 37 leaned towards CD4+.

For sequencing, an Illumina NovaSeq 6000 was employed. Using 5'RACE with constant-segment primers, TCRalpha and TCRbeta cDNA libraries were constructed, with sample barcodes and unique molecular identifiers added in the process. Trizol reagent was used to extract RNA from every sample. Libraries were amplified in two PCR steps, with a second sample barcode and Illumina TruSeq adapters added in the second step. Sequencing of libraries was performed on an Illumina NovaSeq with 2 x 150 bp paired-end reads. As for the authors' bioinformatics: The reads were demultiplexed and collapsed into UMI-guided consensus sequences using migec v1.2.7. With mixcr v2.1.11, UMI consensuses were aligned to TRA and TRB V and J templates and assembled into clonotypes. Clonotypes were classified as expanded or contracted when called significant by both edgeR and NoisET, with noise models trained on biological replicates. For edgeR calls, a false discovery rate-adjusted p below 0.01 and a log2 fold-change threshold of 1 were applied. PCA with hierarchical clustering of max-normalized trajectories of the 1000 most abundant clonotypes was used as exploratory dynamics analysis. Separately sequenced CD4+ and CD8+ repertoires were used to assign a CD4 or CD8 phenotype to each responding clone. TCRdb trimmed public reads at Q25 via fastp, called clones via MiXCR and kept in-frame beta chains. Each entry is one CDR3 protein sequence, shown with its most common DNA and genes. The V and J calls were not made by the authors but by TCRdb's processing. The sample table shows under 350,000 distinct CDR3 sequences, and around 16% are seen once. More than 20% of the sample is held by the ten biggest clonotypes.

A distance of 17 bases separates the germline ends of V and J, which lose 6 bases and 1 base respectively. CDR1 and CDR2, per the germline V gene, are SGHAT and FQNNGV. The CDR3 sequence holds 16 residues, the cysteine and phenylalanine included. The read is trimmed to its CDR3 DNA, 48 bases read in frame from base 1. Specimen: PBMCs or a T cell subset sorted from them (not recorded which). This clonotype was sampled from a man aged 18 to 29 who had mild COVID-19 (a few samples of this study predate the infection). The sample titles of this study are shuffled in the database, so cell type and time point are left out; the donor was told from shared clones. The chain employs TRBV11-2 and TRBJ2-3, with a weak D call of TRBD2 (6 bases match). CDR3 loop: CASSSGGIAGTDTQYF. The base sequence is TGTGCCAGCAGTTCTGGGGGAATAGCGGGCACAGATACGCAGTATTTT.